The rows below give T cell receptor beta chains drawn from one sample of a study of cytomegalovirus exposure and HLA in healthy donors. The protocol was immunoSEQ multiplex PCR, while the TCRdb copy is restricted to in-frame clones and leaves out a portion. Of 120,000 or so clones in the sample, around 75% were seen once. Sequencing input: PBMCs. The receptors here all came from a woman between 50 and 59 years old in good health and CMV-seropositive. The CDR3 runs from the conserved cysteine through the conserved F or W. Fields, in order: D gene, CDR3 length, clone size, J gene, V gene, CDR3 DNA, CDR3 protein. A D gene is named only where the DNA matches it firmly. Clone size is given for some rows only: seen once, a few or many times, or a class if the clone is expanded.

>.|13|.|TRBJ1-1|TRBV30
TGTGCCTGGATTCGCGGGGCCGTCCGAGCCAAGATATTT
CAWIRGAVRAKIF
>.|12|.|TRBJ2-5|TRBV7-2
TGTGCCAGCAGCCCTTACCAAGAGACCCAGTACTTC
CASSPYQETQYF
>.|13|.|TRBJ1-1|TRBV2
TGTGCCAGCCGGACAGAGGGGGACACTGAAGCTTTCTTT
CASRTEGDTEAFF
>.|14|few|TRBJ1-1|TRBV10-3
TGTGCCATCACCTGGACGGCGGGGAACGGTGAAGCTTTCTTT
CAITWTAGNGEAFF
>TRBD1|16|.|TRBJ1-2|TRBV5-1
TGCGCCAGCGCCCCATCGACCGGGACAGGCGTCTATGGCTACACCTTC
CASAPSTGTGVYGYTF
>TRBD1|15|.|TRBJ1-2|TRBV4-3
TGCGCCAGCAGCCAAGCCTCCGACAGGGGGTACGGCTACACCTTC
CASSQASDRGYGYTF
>.|16|.|TRBJ2-7|TRBV15
TGTGCCACCAGCAGATTTTCGAAACCAAGGAGCTACGAGCAGTACTTC
CATSRFSKPRSYEQYF
>TRBD1|16|few|TRBJ1-4|TRBV6-5
TGTGCCAGCAGTTCAGGGGGCGCGTGGACTAATGAAAAACTGTTTTTT
CASSSGGAWTNEKLFF
>.|15|.|TRBJ2-2|TRBV5-1
TGCGCCAGCAGCCCTAGCTCGGCGGTCACCGGGGAGCTGTTTTTT
CASSPSSAVTGELFF
>TRBD1|16|.|TRBJ1-5|TRBV5-6
TGTGCCAGCAGCTTGAGGGACAGGGAGCGCAATCAGCCCCAGCATTTT
CASSLRDRERNQPQHF
>.|14|.|TRBJ1-2|TRBV19
TGTGCCAGTAGTATCTTACGGACAGACTATGGCTACACCTTC
CASSILRTDYGYTF
>.|14|.|TRBJ2-7|TRBV4-3
TGCGCCAGCAGCCAAGATGGTGGAGGCGGCGAGCAGTACTTC
CASSQDGGGGEQYF
>TRBD1|17|.|TRBJ2-3|TRBV12-5
TGTGCTAGTGGTTTGGTACAGGGGGACAGATCCACAGATACGCAGTATTTT
CASGLVQGDRSTDTQYF
>.|15|.|TRBJ1-1|TRBV6-5
TGTGCCAGCGATGCCCCAGGTCGAATGAACACTGAAGCTTTCTTT
CASDAPGRMNTEAFF
>TRBD1|14|.|TRBJ1-5|TRBV6-1
TGTGCCAGCTTTCGGGACAGAGGGGATCAGCCCCAGCATTTT
CASFRDRGDQPQHF
>.|14|.|TRBJ2-3|TRBV9
TGTGCCAGCAGCGCACCACAGAGCACAGATACGCAGTATTTT
CASSAPQSTDTQYF
>TRBD2|13|.|TRBJ2-3|TRBV29-1
TGCAGCGTCCGACTAGCGAGCACAGATACGCAGTATTTT
CSVRLASTDTQYF
>.|14|.|TRBJ1-2|TRBV30
TGTGCCTGGAGTGGCCTCGGAGGTGTCTGGGGCTACACCTTC
CAWSGLGGVWGYTF
>.|12|many|TRBJ1-3|TRBV18
TGTGCCAGCCATGAGTCTGGAAACACCATATATTTT
CASHESGNTIYF
>.|13|.|TRBJ1-1|TRBV7-2
TGTGCCAGCAGCTTATTAGGGGCACTGGGAGCTTTCTTT
CASSLLGALGAFF
>.|13|.|TRBJ1-4|TRBV15
TGTGCCACCAGCAGAGTAACAGGGGAAAAACTGTTTTTT
CATSRVTGEKLFF
>TRBD2|14|.|TRBJ2-7|TRBV29-1
TGCAGCGTTCGGACTAGCGGGAGTGCGTACGAGCAGTACTTC
CSVRTSGSAYEQYF
>.|15|.|TRBJ2-7|TRBV19
TGTGCCAGTAGCGTGACAGCCGGTAGCTCCTACGAGCAGTACTTC
CASSVTAGSSYEQYF
>.|15|.|TRBJ2-7|TRBV7-9
TGTGCCAGCAGCCCCTGGCCTGGGGCCTCCTACGAGCAGTACTTC
CASSPWPGASYEQYF
>TRBD1|16|.|TRBJ1-1|TRBV5-1
TGCGCCAGCAGCCCTGACAGGGCCGCTTCGAACACTGAAGCTTTCTTT
CASSPDRAASNTEAFF
>TRBD1|13|.|TRBJ2-7|TRBV5-1
TGCGCCAGCAGCTTTCGACAGGGTGCCGAGCAGTACTTC
CASSFRQGAEQYF
>.|13|.|TRBJ2-1|TRBV6-1
TGTGCCAGCAAGAACAGGGGGGGCGATGAGCAGTTCTTC
CASKNRGGDEQFF
>.|17|.|TRBJ2-2|TRBV5-1
TGCGCCAGCAGTTTCACGACCGGGGGGCGTAGCACCGGGGAGCTGTTTTTT
CASSFTTGGRSTGELFF
>TRBD2|20|.|TRBJ2-3|TRBV18
TGTGCCAGCTCACCTCCCGGACTAGCGGGAGGGGGCCCTAGCACAGATACGCAGTATTTT
CASSPPGLAGGGPSTDTQYF
>TRBD1|17|.|TRBJ1-4|TRBV7-7
TGTGCTAGCAGCTACTGGGACAGGGGGCGCGTAGGTGAAAAACTGTTTTTT
CASSYWDRGRVGEKLFF
>TRBD1|14|few|TRBJ1-4|TRBV5-1
TGCGCCAGCAGCAGGACAGGGTTGGAGGAAAAACTGTTTTTT
CASSRTGLEEKLFF
>TRBD1|15|.|TRBJ1-2|TRBV6-6
TGTGCCAGCAGTCGGGACAGAGGCCTTCTCTATGGCTACACCTTC
CASSRDRGLLYGYTF
>TRBD2|18|.|TRBJ2-3|TRBV5-6
TGTGCCAGCAGCCGCCCGGGCTTAGCGGGGGGTTTATCAGATACGCAGTATTTT
CASSRPGLAGGLSDTQYF
>.|14|few|TRBJ1-2|TRBV28
TGTGCCAGTCTCCAGGGCAGGAGCGACTATGGCTACACCTTC
CASLQGRSDYGYTF
>.|14|.|TRBJ1-6|TRBV6-5
TGTGCCAGCAGTCCCCAGGGTACCCATTCACCCCTCCACTTT
CASSPQGTHSPLHF
>TRBD2|16|few|TRBJ2-5|TRBV2
TGTGCCAGCAGTGGGGGGGGACTAGCGGGAGTGGAGACCCAGTACTTC
CASSGGGLAGVETQYF
>TRBD1|12|.|TRBJ2-1|TRBV29-1
TGCAGCGTCGTCGAGGGGGCAGGGGAGCAGTTCTTC
CSVVEGAGEQFF
>.|12|.|TRBJ2-5|TRBV6-1
TGTGCCAGCAGTGTAGCAGGGGAATCCCAGTACTTC
CASSVAGESQYF
>.|14|once|TRBJ2-5|TRBV5-1
TGCGCCAGCAGCTCGGGGATCCGTTTGGAGACCCAGTACTTC
CASSSGIRLETQYF
>TRBD1|17|.|TRBJ2-1|TRBV18
TGTGCCAGCTCACCTTCGGGACAGGGCGACTCCTACAATGAGCAGTTCTTC
CASSPSGQGDSYNEQFF
>.|17|.|TRBJ1-6|TRBV9
TGTGCCAGCAGCCCGCTGGGGGAGGGGTCCTATAATTCACCCCTCCACTTT
CASSPLGEGSYNSPLHF
>.|13|.|TRBJ2-1|TRBV9
TGTGCCAGCAGCGTAGCCGGAGCGACTGAGCAGTTCTTC
CASSVAGATEQFF
>TRBD2|16|.|TRBJ2-7|TRBV23-1
TGCGCCAGCAGTCAAGGGACTAGCGGGAGCTCCTACGAGCAGTACTTC
CASSQGTSGSSYEQYF
>.|12|.|TRBJ2-7|TRBV25-1
TGTGCCAGCAGCTGGCAGGGCTACGAGCAGTACTTC
CASSWQGYEQYF
>.|15|once|TRBJ1-5|TRBV2
TGTGCCAGCAGTGATCAGGGCTCCTTACGACAGCCCCAGCATTTT
CASSDQGSLRQPQHF
>TRBD2|12|.|TRBJ2-5|TRBV2
TGTGCCAGCAGACTAGCGGTTGAGACCCAGTACTTC
CASRLAVETQYF
>TRBD1|20|.|TRBJ2-2|TRBV4-3
TGCGCCAGCAGCCACCCGGGACAGGGGGCGCGTGAGGTCCGCACCGGGGAGCTGTTTTTT
CASSHPGQGAREVRTGELFF
>TRBD2|16|.|TRBJ2-5|TRBV5-1
TGCGCCAGCAGCTTGGGTGACCTAGCGGGATTTGAGACCCAGTACTTC
CASSLGDLAGFETQYF
>TRBD2|16|.|TRBJ2-3|TRBV4-3
TGCGCCAGCAGCCACGGCCTCACTAGCGGGAGAGATACGCAGTATTTT
CASSHGLTSGRDTQYF
>TRBD1|16|.|TRBJ1-3|TRBV6-5
TGTGCCAGCAGTTACTCGACGCGGGGACAGGGAAACACCATATATTTT
CASSYSTRGQGNTIYF